This TCR beta chain was recorded in a study of T-cell reconstitution after alpha-beta-depleted transplantation in children. Unique molecular identifiers were incorporated during preparation of the TCRbeta library. TCRdb re-derived calls from the PCR reads in MiXCR, one entry per CDR3 protein. This sample has about 500,000 distinct CDR3 sequences; 30% to 35% occur once, and the top ten carry more than 2%. This CDR3 spans 16 amino acids. Trimming took 0 bases from V and 5 from J; bases not matched to a gene: 4. The germline CDR1 and CDR2 sequences are SGHVS and FNYEAQ. The material sequenced was PBMCs from the stem cell graft donor, taken from the stem cell graft. V and J are TRBV7-6 and TRBJ2-1, with 10 nucleotides matching TRBD1. The clonotype originates from a human donor who donated a stem cell graft to a child with aplastic anemia. Written as DNA, the CDR3 is TGTGCCAGCAGCTTAGCGGGGACAGGGGTGGACAATGAGCAGTTCTTC. This encodes CASSLAGTGVDNEQFF.